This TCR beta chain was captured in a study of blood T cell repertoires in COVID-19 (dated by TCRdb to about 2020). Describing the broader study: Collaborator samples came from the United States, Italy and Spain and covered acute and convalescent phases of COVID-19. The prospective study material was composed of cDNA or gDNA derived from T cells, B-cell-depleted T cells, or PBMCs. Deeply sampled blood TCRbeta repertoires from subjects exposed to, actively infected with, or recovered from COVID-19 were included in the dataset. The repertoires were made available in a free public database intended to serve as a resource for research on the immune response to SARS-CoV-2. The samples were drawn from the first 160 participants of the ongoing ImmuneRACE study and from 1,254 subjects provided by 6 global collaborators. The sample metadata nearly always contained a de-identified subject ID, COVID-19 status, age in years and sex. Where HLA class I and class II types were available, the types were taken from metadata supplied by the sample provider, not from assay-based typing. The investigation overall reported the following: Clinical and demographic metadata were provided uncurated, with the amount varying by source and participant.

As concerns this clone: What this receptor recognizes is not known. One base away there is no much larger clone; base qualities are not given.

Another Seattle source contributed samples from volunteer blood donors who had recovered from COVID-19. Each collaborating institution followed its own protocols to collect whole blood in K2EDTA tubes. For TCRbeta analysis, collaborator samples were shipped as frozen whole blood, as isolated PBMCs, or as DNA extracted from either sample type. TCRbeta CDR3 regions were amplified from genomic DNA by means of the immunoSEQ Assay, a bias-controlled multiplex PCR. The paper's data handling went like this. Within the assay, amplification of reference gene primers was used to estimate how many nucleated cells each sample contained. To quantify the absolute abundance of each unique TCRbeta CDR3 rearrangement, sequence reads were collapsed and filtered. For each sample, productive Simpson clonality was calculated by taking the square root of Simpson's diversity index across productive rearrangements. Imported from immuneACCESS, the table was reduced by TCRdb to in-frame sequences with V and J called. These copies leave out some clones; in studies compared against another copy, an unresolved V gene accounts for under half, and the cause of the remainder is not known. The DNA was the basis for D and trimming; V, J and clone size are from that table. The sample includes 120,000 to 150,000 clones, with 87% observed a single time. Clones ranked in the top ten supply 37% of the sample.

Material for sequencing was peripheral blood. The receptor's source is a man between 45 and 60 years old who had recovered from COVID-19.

The CDR3 protein sequence reads: CASMGTGPSYEQYF. The nucleotides read TGCGCCAGCATGGGGACAGGTCCCTCCTACGAGCAGTACTTC. The chain employs TRBV10-1 and TRBJ2-7; 8 central bases correspond to TRBD1. Taken from cysteine to phenylalanine, the CDR3 has 14 residues. The entry retains the CDR3 DNA only, 42 bases that are in frame from base 1. The CDR1 and CDR2 encoded by the germline V gene (reference sequence) are WNHNN and SYGVQD. The V end gives up 7 bases and the J end 0 bases, leaving 5 bases in the junction not matched to a gene.